This TCR beta chain was captured by sequencing in a study of T cells of healthy individuals. The CDR3 covers 11 residues. Germline V gene data show CDR1 as GTSNPN and CDR2 as SVGIG (reference sequence). Trimming left V 0 bases short and J 4 bases short, with 4 bases between. TCRdb re-called the 5' RACE reads through MiXCR, storing one row per CDR3 protein. The table records around 98,000 distinct CDR3 sequences, approximately 15% of them present only once. This sequence originates from a human donor in good health. The chain uses TRBV30 and TRBJ2-7; D is unclear. This CDR3 is CAWSVKYEQYF. As DNA, the CDR3 is TGTGCCTGGAGTGTAAAGTACGAGCAGTACTTC.